This T cell receptor beta chain stems from a study of CD8 T cells in ankylosing spondylitis (dated by TCRdb to the late 2010s). About the study as a whole: To find TCR variants linked to disease, the study profiled T cell receptor beta repertoires in ankylosing spondylitis patients and healthy donors. Samples of peripheral blood were taken, and for ankylosing spondylitis patients, synovial fluid was collected as well. The full study cohort comprised around 23 ankylosing spondylitis patients and about a hundred healthy donors.

Data came from an Illumina HiSeq 2500. Quantitative 5'-RACE with molecular barcodes was the method used to prepare the TCR beta libraries. The original pipeline was this. A new computational method, built on a probabilistic model of VDJ rearrangement, was used to identify disease-linked TCR variants. Through fastp at Q25 and MiXCR, TCRdb rebuilt clones from the public reads, retaining in-frame beta chains. Each CDR3 protein gets just one entry, which takes the most common genes and DNA from the rows behind it. TCRdb, not the original authors, processed these V and J calls. The sample has about 220,000 distinct CDR3 sequences on record, approximately 7.4% of them singletons. The ten largest clones add up to 13% to 15% of the sample. V is shortened by 0 bases, J by 0 bases, and the region joining them spans 17 bases. The CDR3 covers 18 residues, taking in both the cysteine and the phenylalanine. Only the CDR3 DNA stays, 54 bases, in frame from base 1. Reading the germline V gene gives CDR1 MNHEY and CDR2 SVGAGI.

Overall study outcomes, separate from this receptor: Some motif variants were previously reported in synovial fluid and blood of reactive arthritis patients, suggesting common disease-initiation mechanisms. The disease-linked clones were reported as significantly enriched in matched synovial fluid samples from ankylosing spondylitis patients. The disease-linked clones showed a CD8+ phenotype and occurred at relatively low frequencies in peripheral blood. A TCR beta motif made up of several highly homologous amino acid variants appeared to be characteristic of blood from ankylosing spondylitis patients.

About this clonotype itself: Its antigen is unknown. Per-base quality was not reported, and no clone a single base away is much larger than it.

The receptor comes from a male donor with ankylosing spondylitis. The chain uses TRBV6-5 and TRBJ1-1, with TRBD1 as a weak D call on 6 bases. The source material was blood, either unsorted or a sorted T cell fraction (not recorded which). The DNA reads as follows: TGTGCCAGCAGTTACTCGACCTCCAGGGGCCTGATGAACACTGAAGCTTTCTTT. This codes for CASSYSTSRGLMNTEAFF.